The 23 T cell receptor beta chains reported below all come from one sample, sequenced in a study of shared clonotypes between healthy human individuals. Libraries were prepared by immunoSEQ multiplex PCR; TCRdb keeps only in-frame clonotypes and omits some of them. The table includes approximately 2,300,000 clones, about nine tenths detected once. Sequenced input: naive CD4+ T cells from PBMCs. Indicated subset: CD45RA+ positively selected. The receptors come from a man between 18 and 29 years old in good health. Some clones in this sample may be carry-over from other donors' samples.

The chain has TRBV5-6 and TRBJ2-3, with 7 bases identical to TRBD1. Germline loops: CDR1 SGHDT, CDR2 YYEEEE. This CDR3 is 16 amino acids long. With 3 bases clipped from V and 3 bases from J, the junction kept 10 bases outside the gene matches. DNA of the CDR3: TGTGCCAGCAGCTGGGCCGGGGCAGGGGGAACAGATACGCAGTATTTT. Translating it yields CASSWAGAGGTDTQYF.

V usage is TRBV7-7 and J usage is TRBJ2-5; D might be TRBD1 or TRBD2, each matching 5 bases. The V gene lost 5 bases and the J gene lost 9 bases, with 13 bases spanning the gap. This CDR3 is 12 amino acids long. Germline CDR1 reads SSHAT; CDR2 reads FNYEAQ (reference sequence). CDR3 sequence (DNA): TGTGCCAGCAGCCCCCGCCTGGGGGCCCAGTACTTC. Translating gives CASSPRLGAQYF.

This sequence joins TRBV11-2 and TRBJ2-5; D might be TRBD1 (5 bases). Deletions cut 0 bases from V and 0 bases from J, with 8 bases between. Germline CDR1 and CDR2: SGHAT and FQNNGV. CDR3 length: 15 residues. The CDR3 loop reads CASSLETEYQETQYF. CDR3 DNA sequence: TGTGCCAGCAGCTTAGAGACAGAGTACCAAGAGACCCAGTACTTC. Combining the CDR3 with reference TRBV11-2 and TRBJ2-5 gives the whole variable domain EAGVAQSPRYKIIEKRQSVAFWCNPISGHATLYWYQQILGQGPKLLIQFQNNGVVDDSQLPKDRFSAERLKGVDSTLKIQPAKLEDSAVYLCASSLETEYQETQYFGPGTRLLVL.

The genes are TRBV5-1 and TRBJ2-2, with a possible D match to TRBD2 (5 bases). There are 16 residues in the CDR3. V dropped 3 bases and J dropped 2 bases, with 14 bases sitting between them. CDR1 is SGHRS and CDR2 is YFSETQ in the germline V gene. This chain's CDR3 is CASSSATSLNTGELFF. CDR3 in DNA: TGCGCCAGCAGCTCCGCTACTAGTTTAAACACCGGGGAGCTGTTTTTT.

V usage is TRBV5-6 and J usage is TRBJ2-4, with D unclear. Germline loops: CDR1 SGHDT, CDR2 YYEEEE. V was trimmed by 4 bases and J by 10 bases, leaving 15 bases between them. This CDR3 has 13 residues. This CDR3 reads CASSRTPAGIQYF. CDR3 DNA sequence: TGTGCCAGCAGCCGGACCCCGGCAGGAATTCAGTACTTC.

V gene TRBV7-9 combines with J gene TRBJ2-1, with D possibly TRBD1 on 6 matching bases. Germline CDR1 SEHNR, CDR2 FQNEAQ (reference sequence). V was trimmed by 6 bases and J by 3 bases, leaving 9 bases between them. There are 13 residues in the CDR3. CDR3 DNA: TGTGCCAGCAGTTGGACAGACTACAATGAGCAGTTCTTC. Amino acids: CASSWTDYNEQFF.

J is TRBJ2-1 and V is TRBV4-1; 9 bases map to TRBD1. Unmatched junction bases numbered 8, after V lost 0 bases and J lost 8 bases. This CDR3 is built from 16 residues. Germline lookup yields CDR1 MGHRA and CDR2 YSYEKL. The CDR3 here is CASSQDRGTGQDEQFF. The CDR3, as DNA: TGCGCCAGCAGCCAAGATCGTGGGACAGGGCAGGATGAGCAGTTCTTC.

V is TRBV19 and J is TRBJ1-2; D gene uncertain. Germline CDR1 LNHDA, CDR2 SQIVND (reference sequence). The CDR3 extends over 13 amino acids. Trimming left V 3 bases short and J 4 bases short, with 9 bases between. CDR3 nucleotide sequence: TGTGCCAGTAGTATTTGGGTGAGCTATGGCTACACCTTC. Translating it yields CASSIWVSYGYTF.

The rearrangement uses TRBV7-3 and TRBJ2-7, with TRBD1 matching over 9 bases. Trimming removed 5 bases from V and 4 bases from J; junction bases left unmatched: 9. The CDR3 runs to 15 residues. Germline-derived CDR1 and CDR2 are SGHTA and FQGTGA. Here the CDR3 DNA reads TGTGCCAGCAGCGAAGGTCCAGGGACAGGGTACGAGCAGTACTTC. Protein: CASSEGPGTGYEQYF.

The chain links TRBV5-6 to TRBJ2-2; a possible D gene is TRBD2 (7 bases). V gave up 5 bases and J gave up 4 bases, with 24 bases separating them. From germline, CDR1 is SGHDT and CDR2 YYEEEE. The CDR3 totals 18 residues. CDR3: CASRGGGPRAGLTGELFF. In DNA, the CDR3 is TGTGCCAGCAGGGGAGGGGGACCCCGCGCGGGACTCACCGGGGAGCTGTTTTTT. The whole variable domain, filled in from reference TRBV5-6 and TRBJ2-2, reads DAGVTQSPTHLIKTRGQQVTLRCSPKSGHDTVSWYQQALGQGPQFIFQYYEEEERQRGNFPDRFSGHQFPNYSSELNVNALLLGDSALYLCASRGGGPRAGLTGELFFGEGSRLTVL.

The CDR3 sequence is CASSSRQSLAKNIQYF. For the CDR3, the DNA is TGTGCCAGCAGTTCCAGACAGAGCCTAGCCAAAAACATTCAGTACTTC. The chain couples TRBV27 to TRBJ2-4, with a tentative D call TRBD1 (5 bases). In germline, CDR1 is MNHEY, CDR2 SMNVEV (reference sequence). V lost 4 bases, J lost 0 bases, and 13 bases lay in between. CDR3 size: 16 residues.

The V gene is TRBV6-5, the J gene TRBJ2-7; weak D call: TRBD2 (6 bases). The length of the CDR3 is 13 residues. Trimming removed 5 bases from V and 5 bases from J, with 13 bases in between. Germline-derived CDR1 and CDR2 are MNHEY and SVGAGI. The CDR3 here is CASSPSRENEQYF. The CDR3 nucleotides read TGTGCCAGCAGTCCCTCCCGGGAGAACGAGCAGTACTTC.

J is TRBJ1-2 and V is TRBV6-1; 10 bases are a match to TRBD1. With 2 bases clipped from V and 6 bases from J, the junction kept 6 bases outside the gene matches. This CDR3 spans 15 amino acids. Germline V gene sequence: CDR1 MNHNS, CDR2 SASEGT. CDR3 loop: CASSEPEGQGNGYTF. CDR3 coding DNA: TGTGCCAGCAGTGAACCGGAGGGACAGGGGAATGGCTACACCTTC.

CDR3 nucleotide sequence: TGTGCCTGGAGTGGCGGGCCGAGGTACGAGCAGTACTTC. Its protein product is CAWSGGPRYEQYF. The V and J genes are TRBV30 and TRBJ2-7; perhaps TRBD2 as D (5 bases). Germline loops: CDR1 GTSNPN, CDR2 SVGIG (reference sequence). V was trimmed by 1 base and J by 4 bases, leaving 11 bases between them. The CDR3 totals 13 residues.

The V call is TRBV9, the J call TRBJ1-1; no definite D call. CDR3 size: 16 residues. Germline V gene data show CDR1 as SGDLS and CDR2 as YYNGEE. Between the trimmed V and J ends, which lost 4 bases and 4 bases, there was a span of 20 bases. The CDR3 here is CASSPPFGRGITEAFF. The CDR3 region has the DNA TGTGCCAGCAGCCCCCCATTCGGCCGGGGAATCACTGAAGCTTTCTTT. Complete variable domain (other parts from reference TRBV9 and TRBJ1-1): DSGVTQTPKHLITATGQRVTLRCSPRSGDLSVYWYQQSLDQGLQFLIQYYNGEERAKGNILERFSAQQFPDLHSELNLSSLELGDSALYFCASSPPFGRGITEAFFGQGTRLTVV.

The chain uses TRBV29-1 and TRBJ2-6; D could derive from TRBD1 or TRBD2 (6 bases each). Trimming stripped 4 bases from V and 2 bases from J, with 9 bases between. Germline V lookup: CDR1 SQVTM, CDR2 ANQGSEA. CDR3 length equals 14 residues. CDR3 sequence: CSVVEGAGANVLTF. In DNA form, the CDR3 reads TGCAGCGTTGTGGAGGGGGCTGGGGCCAACGTCCTGACTTTC.

The V call is TRBV30, the J call TRBJ1-2; D remains ambiguous. The germline V gene encodes CDR1 GTSNPN and CDR2 SVGIG (reference sequence). V was pared by 1 base and J by 4 bases, with 10 bases between. This CDR3 is built from 13 residues. CDR3: CAWSEGRFYGYTF. CDR3 coding DNA: TGTGCCTGGAGTGAAGGCAGATTCTATGGCTACACCTTC.

The chain recombines TRBV10-3 with TRBJ2-3; D is unclear. The CDR3 extends over 11 amino acids. The germline V gene has CDR1 ENHRY and CDR2 SYGVKD. Trimming shortened V by 6 bases and J by 5 bases, and 6 bases separated the two germline ends. CDR3 nucleotides: TGTGCCATCAGCAATCAAGATACGCAGTATTTT. Residues: CAISNQDTQYF.

The CDR3 loop reads CATSRTGRGEQYF. DNA of the CDR3: TGTGCCACCAGCAGAACCGGGAGAGGTGAGCAGTACTTC. The V gene is TRBV15, the J gene TRBJ2-7; D might be TRBD2 (6 bases). The CDR3 has 13 amino acids. The V end lost 2 bases, the J end lost 7 bases, and 12 bases lay between the germline ends. The germline CDR1 and CDR2 sequences are LNHNV and YYDKDF (reference sequence).

This clone has just one count. The chain recombines TRBV5-6 with TRBJ2-3, with 13 bases fitting TRBD2. Losses at the gene ends were 0 bases for V and 6 bases for J; bases not matched to a gene: 7. Germline V gives CDR1 SGHDT, CDR2 YYEEEE. This CDR3 has 17 residues. The CDR3 protein is CASSLVSTSGRADTQYF. In DNA, the CDR3 is TGTGCCAGCAGCTTGGTTAGTACTAGCGGGAGGGCGGATACGCAGTATTTT.

V is TRBV5-1 and J is TRBJ2-3; 8 bases line up with TRBD2. The CDR3 has 17 residues. In germline, CDR1 is SGHRS, CDR2 YFSETQ. The V and J ends lost 3 bases and 1 base, in that order; junction bases with no gene match: 10. CDR3 in DNA: TGCGCCAGCAGCTCGGGTTTACTAGCGGCAGGCACAGATACGCAGTATTTT. Protein sequence: CASSSGLLAAGTDTQYF.

V gene TRBV27 combines with J gene TRBJ2-3; TRBD2 matches at 7 bases. The V and J ends lost 8 bases and 0 bases, in that order; junction bases with no gene match: 20. CDR1 is MNHEY and CDR2 is SMNVEV in the germline V gene (reference sequence). The CDR3 loop spans 19 amino acids. CDR3 in amino acids: CASAWGGVVGPTSTDTQYF. The CDR3, as DNA: TGTGCCAGCGCATGGGGAGGGGTGGTCGGCCCTACTAGCACAGATACGCAGTATTTT.

This sequence joins TRBV19 and TRBJ1-2; D is possibly TRBD1 (5 bases). There are 13 residues in the CDR3. V lost 7 bases and J lost 2, with 11 bases in between. Germline CDR1 and CDR2: LNHDA and SQIVND (reference sequence). DNA for the CDR3: TGTGCCAGTACCGAAGACAGAAACTATGGCTACACCTTC. Translated: CASTEDRNYGYTF. Variable domain in full (rest from reference TRBV19 and TRBJ1-2): DGGITQSPKYLFRKEGQNVTLSCEQNLNHDAMYWYRQDPGQGLRLIYYSQIVNDFQKGDIAEGYSVSREKKESFPLTVTSAQKNPTAFYLCASTEDRNYGYTFGSGTRLTVV.